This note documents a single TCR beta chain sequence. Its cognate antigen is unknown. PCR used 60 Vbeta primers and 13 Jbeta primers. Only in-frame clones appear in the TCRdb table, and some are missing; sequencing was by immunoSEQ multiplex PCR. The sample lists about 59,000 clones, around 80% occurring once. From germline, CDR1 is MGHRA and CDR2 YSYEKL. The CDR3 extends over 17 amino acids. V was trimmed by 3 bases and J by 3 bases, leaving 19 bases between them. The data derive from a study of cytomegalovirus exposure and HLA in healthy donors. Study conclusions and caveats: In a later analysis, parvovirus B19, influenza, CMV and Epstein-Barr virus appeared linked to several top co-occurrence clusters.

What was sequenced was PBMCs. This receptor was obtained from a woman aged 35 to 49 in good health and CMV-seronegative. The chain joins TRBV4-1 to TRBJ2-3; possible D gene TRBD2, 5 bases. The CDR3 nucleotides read TGCGCCAGCAGCCATGAGGGAGTAGTCGCCGGAACAGATACGCAGTATTTT. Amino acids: CASSHEGVVAGTDTQYF.